The text below deals with one T cell receptor (beta chain). The CDR3 covers 14 residues. The germline gives CDR1 SEHNR, CDR2 FQNEAQ (reference sequence). V was clipped by 4 bases and J by 5 bases; unmatched bases: 3. Original processing methods: For nucleated cells, counts were estimated from reference gene primer amplification. Libraries were prepared by immunoSEQ multiplex PCR; TCRdb keeps only in-frame clonotypes and omits some of them. For V, J and clone size, that table is used; D and trimming come from the DNA. There are around 100,000 clones in the sample; around 89% occur only once, and approximately 31% lies in the top ten. This sample is drawn from a study of blood T cell repertoires in COVID-19. The wider study: Whether acute or convalescent, the COVID-19 samples came from the United States, Italy and Spain. PBMCs, B-cell-depleted T cells, or T cells were the source of the cDNA or gDNA that made up the material.

The chain recombines TRBV7-9 with TRBJ2-7; 12 positions agree with TRBD1. This TCR came from a woman of 80 years or more with acute or convalescent COVID-19. The sequenced sample was peripheral blood. The CDR3, as DNA: TGTGCCAGCAGCTGGGACAGGGGGCAGAACGAGCAGTACTTC. This sequence encodes CASSWDRGQNEQYF.